This TCR beta chain was obtained from a study of cytomegalovirus exposure and HLA in healthy donors. Both 60 Vbeta primers and 13 Jbeta primers went into the PCR. Here immunoSEQ multiplex PCR was the method, and the copy in TCRdb shows in-frame clones only, minus some. The sample records approximately 81,000 clones, approximately 84% being singletons. V lost 0 bases and J lost 3, with 4 bases in between. Germline V lookup: CDR1 GTSNPN, CDR2 SVGIG (reference sequence). This CDR3 is 12 amino acids long. The receptor comes from a woman aged 45-65 years in good health and CMV-seronegative. The rearrangement links TRBV30 to TRBJ2-3; no clear D. Sequenced material: PBMCs. CDR3 protein: CAWSVSTDTQYF. The CDR3 DNA follows: TGTGCCTGGAGTGTGTCAACAGATACGCAGTATTTT. Using reference TRBV30 and TRBJ2-3 for the parts outside the CDR3, the full variable domain is SQTIHQWPATLVQPVGSPLSLECTVEGTSNPNLYWYRQAAGRGLQLLFYSVGIGQISSEVPQNLSASRPQDRQFILSSKKLLLSDSGFYLCAWSVSTDTQYFGPGTRLTVL.